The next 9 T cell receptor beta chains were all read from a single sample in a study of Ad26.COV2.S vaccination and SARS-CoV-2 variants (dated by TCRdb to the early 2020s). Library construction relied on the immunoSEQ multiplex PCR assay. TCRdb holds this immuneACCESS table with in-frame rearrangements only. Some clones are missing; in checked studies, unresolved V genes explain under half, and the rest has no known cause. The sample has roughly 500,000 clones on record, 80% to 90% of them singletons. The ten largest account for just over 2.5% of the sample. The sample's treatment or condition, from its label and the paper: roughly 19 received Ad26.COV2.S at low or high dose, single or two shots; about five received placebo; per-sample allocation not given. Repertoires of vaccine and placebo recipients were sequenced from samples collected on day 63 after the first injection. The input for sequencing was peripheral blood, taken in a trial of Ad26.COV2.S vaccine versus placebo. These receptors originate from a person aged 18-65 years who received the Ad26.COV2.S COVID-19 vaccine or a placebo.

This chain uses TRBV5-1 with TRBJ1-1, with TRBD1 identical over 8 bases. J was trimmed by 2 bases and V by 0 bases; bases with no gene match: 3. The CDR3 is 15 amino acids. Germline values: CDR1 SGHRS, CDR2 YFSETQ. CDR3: CASSLAGTGNTEAFF. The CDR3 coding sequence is TGCGCCAGCAGCTTGGCCGGGACAGGTAACACTGAAGCTTTCTTT.

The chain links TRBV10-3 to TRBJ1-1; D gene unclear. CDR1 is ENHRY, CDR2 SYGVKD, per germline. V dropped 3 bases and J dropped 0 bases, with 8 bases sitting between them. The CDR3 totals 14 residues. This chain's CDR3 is CAISDGPLNTEAFF. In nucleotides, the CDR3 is TGTGCCATCAGTGACGGACCGTTGAACACTGAAGCTTTCTTT.

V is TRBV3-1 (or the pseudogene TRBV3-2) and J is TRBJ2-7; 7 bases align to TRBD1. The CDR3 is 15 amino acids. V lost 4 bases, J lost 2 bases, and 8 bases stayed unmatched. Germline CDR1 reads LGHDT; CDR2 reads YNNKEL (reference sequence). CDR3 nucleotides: TGTGCCAGCAGCCCGGGACAGAGAAAAACCTACGAGCAGTACGTC. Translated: CASSPGQRKTYEQYV.

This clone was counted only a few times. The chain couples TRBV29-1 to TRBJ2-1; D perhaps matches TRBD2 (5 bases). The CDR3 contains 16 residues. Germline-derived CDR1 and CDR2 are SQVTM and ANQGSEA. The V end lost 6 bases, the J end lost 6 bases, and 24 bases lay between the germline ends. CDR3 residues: CSVANDYSKSVNEQFF. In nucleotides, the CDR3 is TGCAGCGTCGCCAACGACTACTCCAAATCGGTCAATGAGCAGTTCTTC.

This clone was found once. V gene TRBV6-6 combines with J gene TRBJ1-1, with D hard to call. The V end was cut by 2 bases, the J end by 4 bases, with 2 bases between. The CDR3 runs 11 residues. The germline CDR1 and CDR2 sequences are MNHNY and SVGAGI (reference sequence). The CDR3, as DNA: TGTGCCAGCAGTTACGGCACTGAAGCTTTCTTT. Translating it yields CASSYGTEAFF.

The CDR3 DNA follows: TGCGCCAGCAGCTTGATGGGGGCGCGGAACACTGAAGCTTTCTTT. The encoded protein is CASSLMGARNTEAFF. The J gene is TRBJ1-1, the V gene TRBV5-1; TRBD1 might be the D (6 bases). The V and J ends lost 1 base and 1 base respectively, with 11 bases between them. This CDR3 is 15 amino acids long. Germline loops: CDR1 SGHRS, CDR2 YFSETQ.

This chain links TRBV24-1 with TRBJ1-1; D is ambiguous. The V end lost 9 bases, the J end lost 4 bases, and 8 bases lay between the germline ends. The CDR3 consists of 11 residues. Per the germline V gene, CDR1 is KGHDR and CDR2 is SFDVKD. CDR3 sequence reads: CATRQSTEAFF. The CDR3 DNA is TGTGCCACCCGTCAGAGCACTGAAGCTTTCTTT.

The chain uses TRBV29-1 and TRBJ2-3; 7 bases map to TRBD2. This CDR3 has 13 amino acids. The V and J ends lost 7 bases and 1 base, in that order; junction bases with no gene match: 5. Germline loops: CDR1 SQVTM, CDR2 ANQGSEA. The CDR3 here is CSGGGHGTDTQYF. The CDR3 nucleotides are TGCAGCGGGGGAGGGCATGGCACAGATACGCAGTATTTT.

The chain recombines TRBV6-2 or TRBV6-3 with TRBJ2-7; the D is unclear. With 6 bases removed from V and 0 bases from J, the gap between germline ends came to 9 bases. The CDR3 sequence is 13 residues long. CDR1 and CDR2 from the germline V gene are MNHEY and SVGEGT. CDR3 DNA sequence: TGTGCCAGCAGCCCCCAAAACTCCTACGAGCAGTACGTC. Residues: CASSPQNSYEQYV.